The 15 T cell receptor beta chains given below trace back to one sample, sequenced in a study of cytomegalovirus exposure and HLA in healthy donors (dated by TCRdb to the late 2010s). The library was made by the immunoSEQ multiplex PCR assay. The multiplex PCR relied on a mix of 60 forward primers for TCR Vbeta segments and 13 reverse primers for TCR Jbeta segments. Not all clones reach the TCRdb copy of this immuneACCESS table, which keeps in-frame sequences only. Checked studies attribute under half of the gap to unresolved V genes and leave the rest unexplained. The table for this sample lists some 93,000 clones; around 84% of them were counted only once. Over 3% of the sample belongs to the ten largest clones. Sequencing used PBMCs. The receptor set was obtained from a middle-aged woman in good health and CMV-seronegative.

A few counts support this clone. This chain links TRBV5-1 with TRBJ2-7; 7 nucleotides align to TRBD2. V was pared by 4 bases and J by 1 base, with 5 bases of the junction left unmatched. Germline values: CDR1 SGHRS, CDR2 YFSETQ. The CDR3 runs 14 residues. In DNA, the CDR3 is TGCGCCAGCAGCGGGGACTACCGTTCCTACGAGCAGTACTTC. This sequence encodes CASSGDYRSYEQYF.

The chain uses TRBV4-1 and TRBJ2-1; weak D call: TRBD2 (6 bases). This CDR3 contains 15 residues. Germline V gene data show CDR1 as MGHRA and CDR2 as YSYEKL. With 0 bases removed from V and 11 bases from J, the gap between germline ends came to 17 bases. The CDR3 region has the DNA TGCGCCAGCAGCCAAGATGGAGCGGGCCTACTAAAGCAGTTCTTC. Its protein is CASSQDGAGLLKQFF.

V usage is TRBV9 and J usage is TRBJ2-1; tentative D call: TRBD2 (5 bases). V was cut by 0 bases and J by 13 bases, with 14 bases left in between. Germline V CDR1 and CDR2: SGDLS, YYNGEE. CDR3 length: 13 residues. The CDR3 DNA follows: TGTGCCAGCAGCGTAGATATGGACTCCCGACAGTTCTTC. Encoded protein: CASSVDMDSRQFF.

The chain combines TRBV7-9 with TRBJ2-3; the D is unclear. The germline V and J ends were trimmed by 1 base and 11 bases, with 10 bases remaining between them. CDR3 length: 12 residues. In germline, CDR1 is SEHNR, CDR2 FQNEAQ (reference sequence). CDR3 in amino acids: CASSLDEVEQYF. CDR3 sequence (DNA): TGTGCCAGCAGCTTAGACGAGGTTGAGCAGTATTTT.

This sequence joins TRBV11-2 and TRBJ1-4, with a possible D match to TRBD1 (6 bases). Germline-derived CDR1 and CDR2 are SGHAT and FQNNGV. This CDR3 is built from 15 residues. The ends were cut back, 6 bases at V and 4 bases at J, with 15 bases in the middle. DNA for the CDR3: TGTGCCAGCAGGGCCGGGACACTTAATAATGAAAAACTGTTTTTT. Encoded protein: CASRAGTLNNEKLFF.

The chain has TRBV27 and TRBJ2-7; a weak D match, TRBD2 (6 bases). The V and J ends lost 2 bases and 6 bases respectively, with 11 bases between them. The V gene's germline CDR1 is MNHEY and CDR2 SMNVEV (reference sequence). The CDR3 is 13 amino acids. The CDR3 sequence: CASSLPGASEQYF. In DNA, the CDR3 is TGTGCCAGCAGTTTACCGGGAGCTTCCGAGCAGTACTTC.

Only one count was recorded for this clone. The chain employs TRBV5-1 and TRBJ2-2; 9 bases align to TRBD1. The CDR3 runs 15 residues. With V trimmed by 2 bases and J by 5 bases, 4 bases remained unmatched. In germline, CDR1 is SGHRS, CDR2 YFSETQ. CDR3 amino acids: CASSFGTGQTGELFF. The CDR3 nucleotides are TGCGCCAGCAGCTTTGGGACAGGGCAAACCGGGGAGCTGTTTTTT. The full variable domain, with the rest looked up from reference TRBV5-1 and TRBJ2-2, is KAGVTQTPRYLIKTRGQQVTLSCSPISGHRSVSWYQQTPGQGLQFLFEYFSETQRNKGNFPGRFSGRQFSNSRSEMNVSTLELGDSALYLCASSFGTGQTGELFFGEGSRLTVL.

This clone was counted a few times. This sequence joins TRBV27 and TRBJ1-1, with 11 bases aligning to TRBD1. Germline-derived CDR1 and CDR2 are MNHEY and SMNVEV (reference sequence). The ends lost 5 bases at V and 1 base at J; junction bases unmatched: 3. The CDR3 extends over 15 amino acids. In DNA form, the CDR3 reads TGTGCCAGCAGTATCGGGACAGGGGGGAACACTGAAGCTTTCTTT. This encodes CASSIGTGGNTEAFF.

The V gene is TRBV6-6, the J gene TRBJ1-2, with D tentatively TRBD1 (5 bases). Germline CDR1 MNHNY, CDR2 SVGAGI (reference sequence). V lost 0 bases, J lost 8 bases, and 13 bases lay in between. The length of the CDR3 is 14 residues. The CDR3 loop is CASSYSSGVGGYTF. The CDR3 nucleotides read TGTGCCAGCAGTTACTCCTCGGGGGTAGGCGGCTACACCTTC.

V usage is TRBV28 and J usage is TRBJ2-7; 9 nucleotides line up with TRBD2. CDR1 is MDHEN, CDR2 SYDVKM, per germline. This CDR3 spans 15 amino acids. The J segment lost 3 bases and the V segment lost 6 bases, leaving 9 bases of the junction unmatched. The CDR3, as DNA: TGTGCCAGCAGCCCCAGCGGGAGGTCGGACTACGAGCAGTACTTC. It specifies CASSPSGRSDYEQYF.

This clone was detected only a few times. CDR3 residues: CASSSYRGVTDTEAFF. Here the CDR3 DNA reads TGCGCCAGCAGCTCTTACCGGGGAGTAACGGACACTGAAGCTTTCTTT. The J gene is TRBJ1-1, the V gene TRBV5-1; the D is unclear. Trimming left V 3 bases short and J 3 bases short, with 18 bases between. The germline V gene encodes CDR1 SGHRS and CDR2 YFSETQ. This CDR3 contains 16 residues.

CDR3 sequence: CASSPRGAGVRETQYF. The CDR3 DNA is TGTGCCAGCAGCCCCCGAGGGGCGGGAGTCCGGGAGACCCAGTACTTC. This chain connects TRBV11-2 to TRBJ2-5, with 7 bases matching TRBD2. J was trimmed by 5 bases and V by 5 bases; bases with no gene match: 14. The CDR3 spans 16 residues. Germline CDR1 and CDR2: SGHAT and FQNNGV.

This clone has a handful of counts. The rearrangement joins TRBV9 to TRBJ1-1; 7 nucleotides align to TRBD1. Trimming took 2 bases from V and 5 from J; bases not matched to a gene: 6. CDR1 is SGDLS, CDR2 YYNGEE, per germline. The CDR3 runs to 14 residues. CDR3 loop: CASSVIQGETEAFF. DNA for the CDR3: TGTGCCAGCAGCGTGATTCAGGGGGAAACTGAAGCTTTCTTT.

This chain uses TRBV30 with TRBJ2-3, with 8 nucleotides matching TRBD2. In germline, CDR1 is GTSNPN, CDR2 SVGIG (reference sequence). V gave up 4 bases and J gave up 0 bases; unmatched junction bases: 0. The CDR3 is 13 amino acids. CDR3 nucleotide sequence: TGTGCCTGGACTAGCGGGAGCACAGATACGCAGTATTTT. Protein sequence: CAWTSGSTDTQYF.

The V and J genes are TRBV19 and TRBJ2-3; 8 bases map to TRBD1. This CDR3 is built from 17 residues. V shed 1 base and J 7 bases; nucleotides not matched to a gene: 13. Germline CDR1 reads LNHDA; CDR2 reads SQIVND (reference sequence). The CDR3 is CASSIGPGQAFPHTQYF. CDR3 bases: TGTGCCAGTAGTATAGGGCCGGGACAGGCCTTCCCTCATACGCAGTATTTT. The variable domain in full, with the rest retrieved from reference TRBV19 and TRBJ2-3, is DGGITQSPKYLFRKEGQNVTLSCEQNLNHDAMYWYRQDPGQGLRLIYYSQIVNDFQKGDIAEGYSVSREKKESFPLTVTSAQKNPTAFYLCASSIGPGQAFPHTQYFGPGTRLTVL.